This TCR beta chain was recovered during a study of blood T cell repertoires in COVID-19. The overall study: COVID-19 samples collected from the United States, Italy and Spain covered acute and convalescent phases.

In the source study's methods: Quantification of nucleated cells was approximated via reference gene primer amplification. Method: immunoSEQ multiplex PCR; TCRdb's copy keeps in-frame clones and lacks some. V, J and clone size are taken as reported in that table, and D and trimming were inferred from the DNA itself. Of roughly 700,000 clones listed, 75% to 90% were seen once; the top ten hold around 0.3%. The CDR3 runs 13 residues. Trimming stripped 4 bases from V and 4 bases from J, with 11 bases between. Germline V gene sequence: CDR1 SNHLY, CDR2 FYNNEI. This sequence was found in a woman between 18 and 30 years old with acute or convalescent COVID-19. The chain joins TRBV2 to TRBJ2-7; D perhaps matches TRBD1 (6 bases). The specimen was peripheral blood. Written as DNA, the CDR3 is TGTGCCAGCAGTGGCGAACAGGGATACGAGCAGTACTTC. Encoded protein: CASSGEQGYEQYF. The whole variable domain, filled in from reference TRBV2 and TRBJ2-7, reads EPEVTQTPSHQVTQMGQEVILRCVPISNHLYFYWYRQILGQKVEFLVSFYNNEISEKSEIFDDQFSVERPDGSNFTLKIRSTKLEDSAMYFCASSGEQGYEQYFGPGTRLTVT.